Listed here are 9 T cell receptor beta chains from one sample, sequenced in a study of cytomegalovirus exposure and HLA in healthy donors. The PCR made use of 60 Vbeta and 13 Jbeta primers. Generated by immunoSEQ multiplex PCR, the TCRdb table keeps only in-frame clones and is missing some. The table includes about 180,000 clones, 65% to 85% detected once. The sample was PBMCs. These TCRs come from a man in his sixties in good health and CMV-seronegative.

The gene calls are TRBV5-1 and TRBJ2-3, with D possibly being TRBD1 (5 bases). This CDR3 comprises 16 residues. Germline CDR1 and CDR2: SGHRS and YFSETQ. The V end lost 4 bases, the J end lost 0 bases, and 15 bases lay between the germline ends. CDR3 protein: CASSLQGTLSTDTQYF. The CDR3 coding sequence is TGCGCCAGCAGCCTCCAGGGTACCCTTAGCACAGATACGCAGTATTTT.

The chain joins TRBV5-4 to TRBJ2-3, with TRBD2 matching 10 bases. The ends lost 2 bases at V and 6 bases at J; junction bases unmatched: 12. Per germline, CDR1 SGHNT and CDR2 YYREEE (reference sequence). The length of the CDR3 is 17 residues. DNA for the CDR3: TGTGCCAGCAGCTTAGGTTCCAGCGGGGGGGCAGGGGATACGCAGTATTTT. It specifies CASSLGSSGGAGDTQYF.

The sample holds one count of this clone. J is TRBJ2-5 and V is TRBV7-9; tentatively, D is TRBD1 (6 bases). Trimming removed 6 bases at V and 5 bases at J, with 10 bases between. This CDR3 spans 12 amino acids. Looked up from germline, CDR1 is SEHNR and CDR2 is FQNEAQ (reference sequence). The CDR3 protein is CASSYTGETQYF. The CDR3 DNA reads as TGTGCCAGCAGTTATACAGGGGAGACCCAGTACTTC.

V gene TRBV5-4 combines with J gene TRBJ2-5; 8 bases are shared with TRBD1. This CDR3 is 16 amino acids long. The V segment lost 0 bases and the J segment 2 bases; nucleotides outside the gene matches: 6. The germline V gene encodes CDR1 SGHNT and CDR2 YYREEE (reference sequence). The CDR3 region is CASSLGNRGIQETQYF. CDR3 in DNA: TGTGCCAGCAGCTTGGGGAACAGGGGGATTCAAGAGACCCAGTACTTC. Looking up the rest from reference TRBV5-4 and TRBJ2-5 gives the full variable domain: ETGVTQSPTHLIKTRGQQVTLRCSSQSGHNTVSWYQQALGQGPQFIFQYYREEENGRGNFPPRFSGLQFPNYSSELNVNALELDDSALYLCASSLGNRGIQETQYFGPGTRLLVL.

The chain combines TRBV5-1 with TRBJ2-5; D unresolved. The CDR3 sequence is 15 residues long. In germline, CDR1 is SGHRS, CDR2 YFSETQ. V was clipped by 3 bases and J by 2 bases, with 14 bases between them. This chain's CDR3 is CASSYALLQQETQYF. The CDR3, as DNA: TGCGCCAGCAGCTACGCTTTATTACAGCAAGAGACCCAGTACTTC.

J is TRBJ2-1 and V is TRBV5-1, with 9 bases that match TRBD2. The length of the CDR3 is 16 residues. Unmatched junction bases numbered 6, after V lost 3 bases and J lost 2 bases. The germline V gene has CDR1 SGHRS and CDR2 YFSETQ. DNA of the CDR3: TGCGCCAGCAGCTCTAGAAGCGGGGGGACCTACAATGAGCAGTTCTTC. It yields the protein CASSSRSGGTYNEQFF.

This chain joins TRBV4-1 and TRBJ1-2; TRBD1 might be the D (6 bases). V shed 0 bases and J shed 2 bases, with 7 bases lying between them. The CDR3 is 14 amino acids. The germline CDR1 and CDR2 sequences are MGHRA and YSYEKL. The CDR3, as DNA: TGCGCCAGCAGCCAAGATCAGGGGAACTATGGCTACACCTTC. Amino acid sequence: CASSQDQGNYGYTF.

The gene calls are TRBV28 and TRBJ2-5; 8 nucleotides align to TRBD2. The DNA end is more similar to TRBJ2-7, so the J call may be wrong. CDR1 and CDR2 (germline): MDHEN, SYDVKM. The CDR3 sequence is 16 residues long. CDR3 in amino acids: CASTSRGGAGSNEQYF. DNA for the CDR3: TGTGCCAGCACCTCACGGGGGGGGGCTGGGAGTAACGAGCAGTACTTC.

J is TRBJ1-5 and V is TRBV29-1, with a tentative D call TRBD1 (6 bases). This CDR3 spans 13 amino acids. The V gene's germline CDR1 is SQVTM and CDR2 ANQGSEA. The CDR3 sequence: CSYGGAGDQPQHF. In DNA form, the CDR3 reads TGCAGTTATGGGGGGGCGGGAGATCAGCCCCAGCATTTT. Combining the CDR3 with reference TRBV29-1 and TRBJ1-5 gives the whole variable domain SAVISQKPSRDICQRGTSLTIQCQVDSQVTMMFWYRQQPGQSLTLIATANQGSEATYESGFVIDKFPISRPNLTFSTLTVSNMSPEDSSIYLCSYGGAGDQPQHFGDGTRLSIL.